This T cell receptor (beta chain) was identified during a study of follicular helper T cells after annual influenza vaccination. Study-wide findings and caveats: Most later recoveries of Day 7 ICOS+CD38+ clones were ICOS-CD38- cTfh.

Remarks on this clone: Antigen specificity is unknown.

Described time point: 2015-2016 season, pre-vaccination. Sorted blood CD4 subsets were sequenced before and after adults received seasonal inactivated influenza vaccine. Data came from immunoSEQ multiplex PCR; TCRdb stores just in-frame clones and leaves some out. The sample lists 5,500 to 7,500 clones, around four fifths occurring once. This CDR3 spans 15 amino acids. Trimming removed 1 base at V and 5 bases at J, with 12 bases between. Germline V lookup: CDR1 SGHVS, CDR2 FQNEAQ. The chain carries TRBV7-8 and TRBJ1-3; D unclear. This specimen was CXCR5- memory CD4+ T cells sorted from blood, taken on the day of influenza vaccination. The origin of this receptor is an adult who received the influenza vaccine. The CDR3 region is CASSLGGNRRNTIYF. DNA for the CDR3: TGTGCCAGCAGCTTAGGAGGGAATCGTAGAAACACCATATATTTT.